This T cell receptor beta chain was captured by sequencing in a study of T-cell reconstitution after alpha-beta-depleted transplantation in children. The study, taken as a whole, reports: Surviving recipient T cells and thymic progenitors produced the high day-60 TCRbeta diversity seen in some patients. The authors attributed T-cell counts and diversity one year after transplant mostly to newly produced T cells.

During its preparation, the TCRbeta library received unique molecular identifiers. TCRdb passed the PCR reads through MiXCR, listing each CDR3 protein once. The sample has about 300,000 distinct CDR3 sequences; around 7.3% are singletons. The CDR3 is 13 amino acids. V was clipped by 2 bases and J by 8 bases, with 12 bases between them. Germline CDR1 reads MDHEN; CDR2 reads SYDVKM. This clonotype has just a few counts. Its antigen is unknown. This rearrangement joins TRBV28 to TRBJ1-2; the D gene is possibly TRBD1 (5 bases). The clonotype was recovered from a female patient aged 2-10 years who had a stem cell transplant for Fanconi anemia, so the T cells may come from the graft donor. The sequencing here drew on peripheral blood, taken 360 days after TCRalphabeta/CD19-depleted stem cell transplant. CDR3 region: CASSLDSRGGYTF. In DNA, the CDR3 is TGTGCCAGCAGTTTAGACTCCCGGGGGGGCTACACCTTC.